Below are 25 T cell receptor beta chains sequenced from a single sample in a study of T cells in Graves' hyperthyroidism and ophthalmopathy (dated by TCRdb to the late 2010s). Libraries were made using multiplex PCR. Sequencer: Illumina HiSeq 2000. TCR beta CDR3 regions were amplified from RNA transcripts. A first-round RT-PCR of the TCR CDR3 used the HTBI primer set with the Qiagen OneStep RT-PCR kit. TCRdb trimmed the raw reads at Q25, called clones with MiXCR and kept productive beta chains. Each CDR3 protein appears once, grouped with its most common genes and DNA. This sample gives approximately 720,000 distinct CDR3 sequences in total; 18% of them show up just once. Together, the top ten hold over 15% of the sample. The sample consisted of blood. The receptors stem from a woman in her forties or fifties with Graves' hyperthyroidism that later progressed to Graves' ophthalmopathy.

This clonotype has at least ten counts. This chain joins TRBV4-1 and TRBJ1-2, with a possible D match to TRBD1 (5 bases). The V end was cut by 0 bases, the J end by 3 bases, with 8 bases between. Per germline, CDR1 MGHRA and CDR2 YSYEKL. The CDR3 runs to 14 residues. CDR3 coding DNA: TGCGCCAGCAGCCAAGAGGAGGGGTACTATGGCTACACCTTC. Protein sequence: CASSQEEGYYGYTF.

This clonotype has more than one count but fewer than ten. The chain has TRBV3-1 and TRBJ1-5; D might be TRBD1 (6 bases). In germline, CDR1 is LGHDT, CDR2 YNNKEL (reference sequence). The ends were cut back, 1 base at V and 0 bases at J, with 16 bases in the middle. CDR3 length equals 18 residues. Here the CDR3 DNA reads TGTGCCAGCAGCCAAGCCCTCTCGACAGGCCATAGCAATCAGCCCCAGCATTTT. Protein sequence: CASSQALSTGHSNQPQHF.

This clonotype was observed at least ten times. CDR3 loop: CATSSGSWSDTQYF. The CDR3 DNA reads TGTGCCACCTCATCCGGGTCCTGGTCAGATACGCAGTATTTT. This rearrangement joins TRBV12-3 or TRBV12-4 to TRBJ2-3; no clear D gene. V lost 10 bases to trimming and J lost 4 bases, with 18 bases between them. The CDR3 contains 14 residues.

The rearrangement uses TRBV6-1 and TRBJ2-7; possible D gene TRBD2, 5 bases. The CDR3 extends over 12 amino acids. Germline V gives CDR1 MNHNS, CDR2 SASEGT. Trimming took 3 bases from V and 6 from J, leaving 9 bases between them. Here the CDR3 DNA reads TGTGCCAGCAGTGAGACCGGGGTCGAGCAGTACTTC. As protein: CASSETGVEQYF.

This clonotype was recorded many times. This chain links TRBV20-1 with TRBJ2-7, with 9 bases matching TRBD1. This CDR3 comprises 20 residues. V lost 1 base and J lost 3; bases outside the gene matches: 22. Looked up from germline, CDR1 is DFQATT and CDR2 is SNEGSKA (reference sequence). CDR3 bases: TGCAGTGCTAGAGTCGGCCCAGGCGACAGGGGGGTTACGAAAAACTACGAGCAGTACTTC. Its translation is CSARVGPGDRGVTKNYEQYF.

This clonotype has ten or more counts. The CDR3: CASSFSGQGQGKTQYF. CDR3 nucleotides: TGTGCCAGCAGCTTCTCCGGACAGGGGCAGGGGAAGACCCAGTACTTC. The rearrangement uses TRBV7-9 and TRBJ2-5, with TRBD1 matching 9 bases. From germline, CDR1 is SEHNR and CDR2 FQNEAQ (reference sequence). V dropped 3 bases and J dropped 6; count of bases not matched to a gene: 11. The CDR3 spans 16 residues.

This chain connects TRBV19 to TRBJ1-5; D call uncertain. The V gene's germline CDR1 is LNHDA and CDR2 SQIVND (reference sequence). Trimming pared 5 bases from V and 5 bases from J, leaving 7 bases between. This CDR3 is 12 amino acids long. This chain's CDR3 is CASSPVYQPQHF. CDR3 bases: TGTGCCAGTAGTCCAGTTTATCAGCCCCAGCATTTT.

The rearrangement uses TRBV4-1 and TRBJ2-1; D may correspond to TRBD1 or TRBD2 (6 bases each). V was shortened by 2 bases and J by 5 bases, with 19 bases between the two germline ends. The CDR3 totals 17 residues. The germline CDR1 and CDR2 sequences are MGHRA and YSYEKL. The CDR3 bases are TGCGCCAGCAGCCAACCTGGGGGCGGGGTACGGGACAATGAGCAGTTCTTC. Its protein product is CASSQPGGGVRDNEQFF.

This clonotype was counted between two and nine times. The chain is built from TRBV29-1 and TRBJ2-7; D gene ambiguous. Germline V gene lookup returns CDR1 SQVTM and CDR2 ANQGSEA. The CDR3 covers 11 residues. Deletions cut 1 base from V and 3 bases from J, with 4 bases between. Here the CDR3 reads CSVEGVYEQYF. CDR3 coding DNA: TGCAGCGTTGAAGGAGTCTACGAGCAGTACTTC.

The chain uses TRBV6-5 and TRBJ1-6, with D perhaps TRBD1 (6 bases). The CDR3 has 16 amino acids. V was shortened by 1 base and J by 7 bases, with 14 bases between the two germline ends. From germline, CDR1 is MNHEY and CDR2 SVGAGI. CDR3 residues: CASSYFSGDGNSPLHF. DNA for the CDR3: TGTGCCAGCAGTTACTTCTCAGGGGATGGAAATTCACCCCTCCACTTT.

In its sample, this clonotype was seen many times. The chain has TRBV10-3 and TRBJ1-1; D gene unclear. Trimming pared 6 bases from V and 0 bases from J, leaving 11 bases between. The length of the CDR3 is 14 residues. Germline V gene sequence: CDR1 ENHRY, CDR2 SYGVKD. The CDR3 DNA is TGTGCCATCAGCTCGACAATCATGAACACTGAAGCTTTCTTT. Translating it yields CAISSTIMNTEAFF.

CDR3 region: CASSDSGGRGYTF. DNA for the CDR3: TGTGCCAGCAGTGACTCGGGGGGTAGGGGCTACACCTTC. The chain employs TRBV6-4 and TRBJ1-2, with TRBD1 as a possible D gene (5 bases). The germline V gene has CDR1 MRHNA and CDR2 SNTAGT. V shed 0 bases and J shed 8 bases, with 10 bases lying between them. The CDR3 contains 13 residues.

This clonotype was detected ten times or more. CDR3 residues: CASSLVQGVNTEAFF. CDR3 DNA sequence: TGTGCCAGCAGTTTGGTTCAGGGGGTGAACACTGAAGCTTTCTTT. This sequence joins TRBV27 and TRBJ1-1, with TRBD1 matching over 7 bases. Germline V gene lookup returns CDR1 MNHEY and CDR2 SMNVEV (reference sequence). The trim removed 3 bases at V and 0 bases at J, leaving 4 bases unmatched. The CDR3 extends over 15 amino acids.

This clonotype showed up many times. This rearrangement joins TRBV5-1 to TRBJ1-2; the D is unclear. Trimming stripped 7 bases from V and 1 base from J, with 14 bases between. Germline V gives CDR1 SGHRS, CDR2 YFSETQ. This CDR3 is built from 14 residues. In DNA, the CDR3 is TGCGCCAGCGCTGCCACCGGCGTTAACTATGGCTACACCTTC. Translating gives CASAATGVNYGYTF.

This clonotype was counted a few times. The chain joins TRBV7-9 to TRBJ1-1; D is possibly TRBD1 (5 bases). V was trimmed by 6 bases and J by 3 bases, leaving 8 bases between them. Looked up from germline, CDR1 is SEHNR and CDR2 is FQNEAQ (reference sequence). There are 12 residues in the CDR3. The CDR3 nucleotides are TGTGCCAGCAGTTGGGACTACACTGAAGCTTTCTTT. As protein: CASSWDYTEAFF. The whole variable domain, filled in from reference TRBV7-9 and TRBJ1-1, reads DTGVSQNPRHKITKRGQNVTFRCDPISEHNRLYWYRQTLGQGPEFLTYFQNEAQLEKSRLLSDRFSAERPKGSFSTLEIQRTEQGDSAMYLCASSWDYTEAFFGQGTRLTVV.

This clonotype appeared a few times. The chain links TRBV29-1 to TRBJ2-3; 7 bases are shared with TRBD2. V gave up 2 bases and J gave up 6 bases; unmatched junction bases: 8. Germline CDR1 SQVTM, CDR2 ANQGSEA. The CDR3 is 14 residues long. The CDR3 region is CSVESSGGRDTQYF. In nucleotides, the CDR3 is TGCAGCGTTGAATCCTCGGGGGGTCGGGATACGCAGTATTTT.

This clonotype was observed a handful of times. The chain is built from TRBV6-1 and TRBJ1-2, with 7 bases that match TRBD1. CDR1 is MNHNS, CDR2 SASEGT, per germline. J was trimmed by 5 bases and V by 5 bases; bases with no gene match: 17. The CDR3 length is 17 residues. This CDR3 reads CASSTNRGPVLGYGYTF. DNA of the CDR3: TGTGCCAGCAGTACAAACAGGGGCCCCGTCCTTGGGTATGGCTACACCTTC.

In this sample, this clonotype turned up many times. The chain couples TRBV12-3 or TRBV12-4 to TRBJ2-7, with unresolved D. The CDR3 is 14 residues long. The V end was cut by 6 bases, the J end by 0 bases, with 12 bases between. CDR3 in DNA: TGTGCCAGCAGGCGACGTGGTGACTCCTACGAGCAGTACTTC. This translates into CASRRRGDSYEQYF.

As concerns this clonotype: Possible read error: a much larger clone is one base away. The chain uses TRBV3-1 and TRBJ1-5; D gene ambiguous. The V end was cut by 4 bases, the J end by 6 bases, with 10 bases between. There are 13 residues in the CDR3. Germline V gene sequence: CDR1 LGHDT, CDR2 YNNKEL (reference sequence). The CDR3 here is CASSPFRTQPQHF. DNA for the CDR3: TGTGCCAGCAGCCCCTTTCGTACTCAGCCCCAGCATTTT.

This clonotype was detected only a few times. The CDR3 region has the DNA TGTGCCAGCACCTCAGGGATTTCCTACGAGCAGTACTTC. It yields the protein CASTSGISYEQYF. This chain joins TRBV27 and TRBJ2-7, with D possibly matching TRBD1 (5 bases). Germline V lookup: CDR1 MNHEY, CDR2 SMNVEV (reference sequence). The CDR3 is made up of 13 amino acids. V lost 7 bases and J 1 base, leaving 11 bases between the germline ends.

Comments on this clonotype: The junction does not match germline at one end; this may be a read error. The chain has TRBV12-3 or TRBV12-4 and TRBJ2-5; unclear D gene. The CDR3 is 12 residues long. In DNA, the CDR3 is TGTGCCAGCTCACCGATCCAAGAGACCCAGCACTTC. Amino acids: CASSPIQETQHF.

In its sample, this clonotype was seen many times. V usage is TRBV12-3 or TRBV12-4 and J usage is TRBJ1-4, with D uncertain. The V end lost 7 bases, the J end lost 0 bases, and 12 bases lay between the germline ends. The CDR3 is 15 residues long. The CDR3 loop is CASTRAETTNEKLFF. The CDR3 coding sequence is TGTGCCAGCACCCGGGCGGAGACAACTAATGAAAAACTGTTTTTT.

A few counts support this clonotype. This rearrangement joins TRBV24-1 to TRBJ2-3; a weak D match, TRBD1 (6 bases). The length of the CDR3 is 16 residues. Deletions cut 1 base from V and 1 base from J, with 11 bases between. The germline CDR1 and CDR2 sequences are KGHDR and SFDVKD. The CDR3 DNA follows: TGTGCCACCAGTGATTTAGGCAGGGGAGGCACAGATACGCAGTATTTT. As protein: CATSDLGRGGTDTQYF.

A few counts support this clonotype. V and J are TRBV5-1 and TRBJ1-1; D is unresolved. Germline loops: CDR1 SGHRS, CDR2 YFSETQ. Trimming pared 2 bases from V and 7 bases from J, leaving 9 bases between. The CDR3 has 12 amino acids. The CDR3 coding sequence is TGCGCCAGCAGCTTCCCCCGAGGTGAAGCTTTCTTT. It yields the protein CASSFPRGEAFF.

This clonotype was counted ten times or more. The chain has TRBV3-1 and TRBJ1-5, with unresolved D. Germline lookup yields CDR1 LGHDT and CDR2 YNNKEL (reference sequence). CDR3 length: 12 amino acids. Trimming took 2 bases from V and 3 from J, leaving 2 bases between them. This CDR3 is CASSQHNQPQHF. In DNA form, the CDR3 reads TGTGCCAGCAGCCAACACAATCAGCCCCAGCATTTT.